Following are 5 T cell receptor beta chains from one sample sequenced in a study of technical replicates of blood from several donors. The repertoire was sequenced with immunoSEQ multiplex PCR; TCRdb's copy has only in-frame clones and lacks some. Found here are about 73,000 clones, over 90% of them singletons; the top ten hold around 4.6%. Source material: PBMCs. The receptors stem from a human donor in good health. Some clones in this sample may be carry-over from other donors' samples.

This clone appeared once. This rearrangement joins TRBV2 to TRBJ2-4, with 10 bases aligning to TRBD1. The germline V gene encodes CDR1 SNHLY and CDR2 FYNNEI. The CDR3 is 14 residues long. Losses at the gene ends were 7 bases for V and 6 bases for J; bases not matched to a gene: 6. CDR3 amino acids: CASTKGQGLNIQYF. In nucleotides, the CDR3 is TGTGCCAGCACTAAGGGACAGGGGTTAAACATTCAGTACTTC.

This chain joins TRBV11-2 and TRBJ2-1; TRBD2 matches 7 bases. Per germline, CDR1 SGHAT and CDR2 FQNNGV. The CDR3 spans 12 residues. The ends lost 6 bases at V and 16 bases at J; junction bases unmatched: 12. CDR3: CASRAAGLPLFF. CDR3 nucleotide sequence: TGTGCCAGCAGGGCAGCGGGGCTACCGCTATTCTTC.

The chain carries TRBV25-1 and TRBJ1-2; no clear D gene. The germline V gene has CDR1 MGHDK and CDR2 SYGVNS. This CDR3 spans 12 amino acids. V lost 7 bases to trimming and J lost 5 bases, with 11 bases between them. CDR3 bases: TGTGCCAGCACCCTAGGCGTATATGGCTACACCTTC. This encodes CASTLGVYGYTF.

This clone has only one observation. V is TRBV9 and J is TRBJ1-2; no clear D gene. The V end was cut by 4 bases, the J end by 7 bases, with 20 bases between. CDR1 is SGDLS, CDR2 YYNGEE, per germline. CDR3 length equals 15 residues. The CDR3 loop is CASSPAFGEEVGYTF. In DNA, the CDR3 is TGTGCCAGCAGCCCAGCGTTCGGGGAGGAAGTTGGCTACACCTTC.

The chain carries TRBV6-1 and TRBJ2-7; a possible D gene is TRBD1 (6 bases). CDR1 MNHNS and CDR2 SASEGT come from the germline V gene. The length of the CDR3 is 15 residues. Between the trimmed V and J ends, which lost 2 bases and 5 bases, there was a span of 16 bases. The CDR3 DNA is TGTGCCAGCAGTGAAACCCCGTGGGGGCGAAACGAGCAGTACTTC. Its protein is CASSETPWGRNEQYF.